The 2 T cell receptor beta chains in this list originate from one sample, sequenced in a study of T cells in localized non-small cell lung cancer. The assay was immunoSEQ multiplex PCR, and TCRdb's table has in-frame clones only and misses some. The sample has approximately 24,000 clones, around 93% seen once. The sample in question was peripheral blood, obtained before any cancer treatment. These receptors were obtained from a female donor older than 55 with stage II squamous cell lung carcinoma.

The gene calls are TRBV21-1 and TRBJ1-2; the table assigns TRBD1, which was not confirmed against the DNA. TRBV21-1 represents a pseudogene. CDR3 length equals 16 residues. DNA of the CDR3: TGTGCCAGCAGCAAAGAGGGGCGGACAGGGGGGGATGGCTACACCTTC. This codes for CASSKEGRTGGDGYTF.

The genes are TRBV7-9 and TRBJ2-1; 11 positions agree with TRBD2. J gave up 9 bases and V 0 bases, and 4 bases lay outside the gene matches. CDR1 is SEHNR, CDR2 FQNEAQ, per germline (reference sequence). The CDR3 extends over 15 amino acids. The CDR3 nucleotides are TGTGCCAGCAGCTTAGCGACTAGCGGGAACGTTGAGCAGTTCTTC. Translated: CASSLATSGNVEQFF.